This TCR beta chain was observed in a study of control samples from healthy donors and cancer patients (dated by TCRdb to the early 2020s). Concerning this clone: It has no known antigen specificity. No clone much larger than this one lies a single base away; base qualities are absent.

The library came from the immunoSEQ multiplex PCR assay. Imported from immuneACCESS, the table was reduced by TCRdb to in-frame sequences with V and J called. These copies leave out some clones; in studies compared against another copy, an unresolved V gene accounts for under half, and the cause of the remainder is not known. This sample comprises about 51,000 clones, around nine tenths of them detected only once. The ten largest clones take up 35% to 50% of the sample. The CDR3 runs 14 residues from the cysteine to the phenylalanine. The kept DNA is CDR3 alone, 42 bases in frame from the first base. CDR1 is given as SGHRS and CDR2 as YFSETQ, both from the germline V gene. The V end loses 4 bases and the J end loses 3 bases, and a stretch of 11 bases separates them.

This clonotype was obtained from a man aged 45-65 years with head and neck cancer. The chain employs TRBV5-1 and TRBJ2-1; the D gene is possibly TRBD2, with 6 bases matching. Specimen: PBMCs. The CDR3 corresponds to CASSGGGDYNEQFF. The nucleotides are TGCGCCAGCAGCGGAGGAGGGGACTACAATGAGCAGTTCTTC.